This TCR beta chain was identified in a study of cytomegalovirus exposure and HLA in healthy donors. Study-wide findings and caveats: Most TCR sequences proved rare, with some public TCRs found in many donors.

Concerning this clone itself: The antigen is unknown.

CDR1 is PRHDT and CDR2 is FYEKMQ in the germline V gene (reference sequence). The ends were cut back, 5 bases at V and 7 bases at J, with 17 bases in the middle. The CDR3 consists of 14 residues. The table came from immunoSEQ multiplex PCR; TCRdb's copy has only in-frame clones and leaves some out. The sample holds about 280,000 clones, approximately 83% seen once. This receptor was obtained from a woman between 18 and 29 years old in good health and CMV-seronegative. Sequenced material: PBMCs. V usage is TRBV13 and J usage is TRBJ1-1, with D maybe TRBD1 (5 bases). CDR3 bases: TGTGCCAGCAGCCCCACGGGGCGGGGCCTTGAAGCTTTCTTT. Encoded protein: CASSPTGRGLEAFF.